The present T cell receptor (beta chain) was sequenced within a study of blood T cell repertoires in COVID-19. Looking at the study overall: Sites across the United States, Italy and Spain contributed samples from acute and convalescent COVID-19.

Clinical histories supplied by participants themselves formed the basis of cohort assignment. The authors' processing: Estimation of nucleated cell counts was performed using reference gene primer amplification. The data were produced by immunoSEQ multiplex PCR, yet TCRdb's version contains in-frame clones alone and is incomplete. For V, J and clone size, that table is used; D and trimming come from the DNA. The sample consists of 360,000 or so clones, 87% of them appearing once. This CDR3 contains 15 residues. With V trimmed by 2 bases and J by 0 bases, 3 bases remained unmatched. Per germline, CDR1 SGDLS and CDR2 YYNGEE.

The V gene is TRBV9, the J gene TRBJ2-7; 9 nucleotides line up with TRBD2. The TCR sequence derives from a woman aged 25 to 39 who had recovered from COVID-19. The sample consisted of PBMCs or T cells enriched from blood (not recorded which). CDR3 nucleotide sequence: TGTGCCAGCAGCGTCAGCGGGGGGAGCTCCTACGAGCAGTACTTC. Protein product: CASSVSGGSSYEQYF. Filled out from reference TRBV9 and TRBJ2-7, the complete variable domain reads DSGVTQTPKHLITATGQRVTLRCSPRSGDLSVYWYQQSLDQGLQFLIQYYNGEERAKGNILERFSAQQFPDLHSELNLSSLELGDSALYFCASSVSGGSSYEQYFGPGTRLTVT.